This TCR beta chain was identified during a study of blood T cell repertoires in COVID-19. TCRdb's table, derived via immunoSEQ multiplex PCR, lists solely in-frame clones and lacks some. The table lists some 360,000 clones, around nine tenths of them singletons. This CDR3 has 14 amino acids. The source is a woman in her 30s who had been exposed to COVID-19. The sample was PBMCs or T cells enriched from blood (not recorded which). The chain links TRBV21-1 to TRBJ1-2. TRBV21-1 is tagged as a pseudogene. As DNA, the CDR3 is TGTGCCAGCACCCAATCGGGGGTCCACTATGGCTACACCTTC. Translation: CASTQSGVHYGYTF.